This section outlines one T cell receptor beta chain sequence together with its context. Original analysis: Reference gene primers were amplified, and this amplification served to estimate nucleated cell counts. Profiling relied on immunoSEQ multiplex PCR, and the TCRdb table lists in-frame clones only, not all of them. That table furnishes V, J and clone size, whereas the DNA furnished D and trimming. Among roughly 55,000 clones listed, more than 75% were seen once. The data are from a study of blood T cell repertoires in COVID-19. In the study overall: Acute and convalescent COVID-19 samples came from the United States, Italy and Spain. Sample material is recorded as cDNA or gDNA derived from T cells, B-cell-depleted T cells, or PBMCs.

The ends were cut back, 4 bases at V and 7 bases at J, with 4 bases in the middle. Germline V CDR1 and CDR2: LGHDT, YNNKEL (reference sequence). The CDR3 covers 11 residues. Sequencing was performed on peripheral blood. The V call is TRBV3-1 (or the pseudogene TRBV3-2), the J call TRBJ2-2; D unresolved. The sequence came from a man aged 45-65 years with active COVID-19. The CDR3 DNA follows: TGTGCCAGCAGCCTAATCGGGGAGCTGTTTTTT. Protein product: CASSLIGELFF.